This section outlines one T cell receptor (beta chain) sequence together with its context. Its cognate antigen is unknown. The data originate from a study of blood T cells in healthy people across ages. General study points: Reliance upon unsorted PBMCs precluded definitive naive versus antigen-experienced comparison.

The CDR3 runs to 12 residues. CDR1 is SQVTM, CDR2 ANQGSEA, per germline. The germline V and J ends were trimmed by 8 bases and 0 bases, with 10 bases remaining between them. A second PCR of roughly 7 to 11 cycles used a sample-barcoded 5' primer and a J-beta primer mix. Using its own MiXCR run on the 5' RACE reads, TCRdb lists one record per CDR3 protein. The sample holds some 1,800,000 distinct CDR3 sequences, about two fifths seen once. The sample comprised blood. The clonotype originates from a human donor in good health. This sequence joins TRBV29-1 and TRBJ1-1; maybe TRBD1 (6 bases). The CDR3 spells CSTGRLNTEAFF. CDR3 sequence (DNA): TGCAGCACAGGGAGGTTGAACACTGAAGCTTTCTTT.